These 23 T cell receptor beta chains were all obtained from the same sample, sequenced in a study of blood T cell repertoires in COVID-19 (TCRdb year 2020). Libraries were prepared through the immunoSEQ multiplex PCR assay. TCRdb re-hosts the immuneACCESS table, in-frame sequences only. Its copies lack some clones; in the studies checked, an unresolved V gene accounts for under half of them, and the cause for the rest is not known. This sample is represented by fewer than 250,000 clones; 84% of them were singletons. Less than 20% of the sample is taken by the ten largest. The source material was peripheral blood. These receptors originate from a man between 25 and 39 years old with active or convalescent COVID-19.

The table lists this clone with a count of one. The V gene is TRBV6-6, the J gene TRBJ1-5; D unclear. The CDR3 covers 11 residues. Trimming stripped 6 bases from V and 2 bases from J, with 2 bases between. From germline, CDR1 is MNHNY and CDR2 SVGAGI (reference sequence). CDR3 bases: TGTGCCAGCAGCGGCAATCAGCCCCAGCATTTT. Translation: CASSGNQPQHF.

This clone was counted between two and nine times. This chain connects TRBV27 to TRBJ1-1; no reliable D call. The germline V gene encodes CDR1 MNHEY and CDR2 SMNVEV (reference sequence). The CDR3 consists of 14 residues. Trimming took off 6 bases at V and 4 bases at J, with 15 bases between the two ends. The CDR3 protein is CASSPSRVGTEAFF. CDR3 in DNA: TGTGCCAGCAGCCCGAGTCGGGTGGGCACTGAAGCTTTCTTT.

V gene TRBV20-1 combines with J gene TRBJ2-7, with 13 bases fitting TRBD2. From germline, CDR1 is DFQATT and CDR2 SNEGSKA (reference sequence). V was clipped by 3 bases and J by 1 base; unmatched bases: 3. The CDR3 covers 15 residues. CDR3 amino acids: CSASGGLAGSYEQYF. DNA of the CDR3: TGCAGTGCTAGTGGGGGACTAGCGGGGTCCTACGAGCAGTACTTC.

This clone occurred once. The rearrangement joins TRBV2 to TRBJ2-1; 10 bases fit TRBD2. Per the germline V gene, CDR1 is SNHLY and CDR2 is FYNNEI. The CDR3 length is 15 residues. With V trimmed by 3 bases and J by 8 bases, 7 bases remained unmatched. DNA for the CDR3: TGTGCCAGCAGTGATTCCGGGACTAGCGTGGATGAGCAGTTCTTC. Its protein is CASSDSGTSVDEQFF.

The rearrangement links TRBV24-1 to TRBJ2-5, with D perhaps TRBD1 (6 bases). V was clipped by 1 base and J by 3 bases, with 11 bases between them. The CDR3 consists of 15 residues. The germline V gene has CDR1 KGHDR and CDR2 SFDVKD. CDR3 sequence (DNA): TGTGCCACCAGTGATTTAACAGGGCGAGAAGAGACCCAGTACTTC. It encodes CATSDLTGREETQYF.

CDR3 DNA sequence: TGTGCCAGCAACCCCAAAACCAGGGGGCGGGGTGGCTACACCTTC. This codes for CASNPKTRGRGGYTF. The rearrangement links TRBV5-8 to TRBJ1-2; 8 bases match TRBD1. This CDR3 contains 15 residues. With 6 bases clipped from V and 7 bases from J, the junction kept 14 bases outside the gene matches. Germline assignment: CDR1 SGHTS and CDR2 YDEGEE. Full variable domain (rest looked up from reference TRBV5-8 and TRBJ1-2): EAGVTQSPTHLIKTRGQQATLRCSPISGHTSVYWYQQALGLGLQFLLWYDEGEERNRGNFPPRFSGRQFPNYSSELNVNALELEDSALYLCASNPKTRGRGGYTFGSGTRLTVV.

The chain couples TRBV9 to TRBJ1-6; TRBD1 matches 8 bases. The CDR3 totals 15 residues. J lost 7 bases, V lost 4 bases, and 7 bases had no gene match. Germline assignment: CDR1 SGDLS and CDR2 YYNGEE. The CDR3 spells CASSLLDRDNSPLHF. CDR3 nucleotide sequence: TGTGCCAGCAGCCTCCTGGACAGGGACAATTCACCCCTCCACTTT.

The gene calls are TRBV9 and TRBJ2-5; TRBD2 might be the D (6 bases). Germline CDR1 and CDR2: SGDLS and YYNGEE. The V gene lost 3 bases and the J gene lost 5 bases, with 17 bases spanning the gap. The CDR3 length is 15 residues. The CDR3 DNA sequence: TGTGCCAGCAGCGCCACCTCACGGGAGTATGAGACCCAGTACTTC. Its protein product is CASSATSREYETQYF.

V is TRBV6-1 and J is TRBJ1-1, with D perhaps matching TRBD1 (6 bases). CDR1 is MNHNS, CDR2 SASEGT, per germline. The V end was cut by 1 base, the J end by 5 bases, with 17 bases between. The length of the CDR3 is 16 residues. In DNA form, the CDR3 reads TGTGCCAGCAGTGAAGTCTGGGGGGGCGCGAATACTGAAGCTTTCTTT. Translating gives CASSEVWGGANTEAFF.

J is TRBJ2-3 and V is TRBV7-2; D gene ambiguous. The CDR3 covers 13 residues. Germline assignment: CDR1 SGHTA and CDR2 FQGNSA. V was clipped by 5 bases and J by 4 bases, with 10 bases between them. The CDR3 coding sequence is TGTGCCAGCAGCCCCTCTCGCGCAGATACGCAGTATTTT. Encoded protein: CASSPSRADTQYF. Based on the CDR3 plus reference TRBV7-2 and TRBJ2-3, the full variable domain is GAGVSQSPSNKVTEKGKDVELRCDPISGHTALYWYRQSLGQGLEFLIYFQGNSAPDKSGLPSDRFSAERTGGSVSTLTIQRTQQEDSAVYLCASSPSRADTQYFGPGTRLTVL.

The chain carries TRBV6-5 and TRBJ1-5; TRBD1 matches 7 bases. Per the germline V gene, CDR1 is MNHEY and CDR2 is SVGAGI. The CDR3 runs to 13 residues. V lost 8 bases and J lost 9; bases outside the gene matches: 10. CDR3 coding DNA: TGTGCCAGCTATGACAGGGTAGGGGGGCCCCAGCATTTT. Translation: CASYDRVGGPQHF.

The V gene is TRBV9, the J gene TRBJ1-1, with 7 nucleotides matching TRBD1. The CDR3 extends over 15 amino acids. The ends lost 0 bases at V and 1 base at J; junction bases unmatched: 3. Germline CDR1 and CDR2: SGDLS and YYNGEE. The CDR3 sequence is CASSVEWDRNTEAFF. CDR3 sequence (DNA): TGTGCCAGCAGCGTAGAATGGGACAGGAACACTGAAGCTTTCTTT.

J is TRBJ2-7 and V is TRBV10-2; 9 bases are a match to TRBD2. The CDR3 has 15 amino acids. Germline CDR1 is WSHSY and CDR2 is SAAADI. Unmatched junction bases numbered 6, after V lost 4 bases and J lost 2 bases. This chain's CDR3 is CASSAGLAGPYEQYF. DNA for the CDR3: TGCGCCAGCAGTGCAGGGCTAGCGGGGCCCTACGAGCAGTACTTC.

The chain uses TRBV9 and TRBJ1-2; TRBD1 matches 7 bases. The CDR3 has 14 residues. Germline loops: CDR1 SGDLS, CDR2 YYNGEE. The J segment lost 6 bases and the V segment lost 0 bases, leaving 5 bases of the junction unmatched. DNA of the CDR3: TGTGCCAGCAGCGTAGACCCCGGGACAGATGGCTACACCTTC. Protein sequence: CASSVDPGTDGYTF.

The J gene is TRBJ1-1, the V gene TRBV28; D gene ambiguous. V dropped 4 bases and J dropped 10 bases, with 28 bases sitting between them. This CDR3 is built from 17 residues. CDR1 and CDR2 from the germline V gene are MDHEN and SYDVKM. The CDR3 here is CASSSPRVQESRVIAFF. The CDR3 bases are TGTGCCAGCAGTTCCCCCCGAGTCCAAGAGTCCCGAGTGATAGCTTTCTTT.

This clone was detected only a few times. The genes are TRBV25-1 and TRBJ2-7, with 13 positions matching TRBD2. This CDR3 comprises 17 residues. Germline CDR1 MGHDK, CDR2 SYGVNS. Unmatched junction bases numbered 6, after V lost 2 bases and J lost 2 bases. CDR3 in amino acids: CASSERRGTSGTYEQYF. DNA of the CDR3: TGTGCCAGCAGTGAAAGGAGGGGGACTAGCGGGACCTACGAGCAGTACTTC.

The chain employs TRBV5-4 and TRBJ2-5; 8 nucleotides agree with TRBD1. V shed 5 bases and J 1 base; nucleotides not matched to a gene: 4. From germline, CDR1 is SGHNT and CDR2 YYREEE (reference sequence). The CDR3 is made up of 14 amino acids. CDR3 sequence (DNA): TGTGCCAGCAGATCTACAGGGGGCCAAGAGACCCAGTACTTC. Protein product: CASRSTGGQETQYF.

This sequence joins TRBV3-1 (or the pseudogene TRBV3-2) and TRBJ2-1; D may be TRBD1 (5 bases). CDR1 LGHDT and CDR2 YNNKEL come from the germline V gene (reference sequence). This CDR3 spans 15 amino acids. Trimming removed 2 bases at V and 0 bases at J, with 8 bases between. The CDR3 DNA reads TGTGCCAGCAGCCAAAGACAGAGCTCCTACAATGAGCAGTTCTTC. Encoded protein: CASSQRQSSYNEQFF.

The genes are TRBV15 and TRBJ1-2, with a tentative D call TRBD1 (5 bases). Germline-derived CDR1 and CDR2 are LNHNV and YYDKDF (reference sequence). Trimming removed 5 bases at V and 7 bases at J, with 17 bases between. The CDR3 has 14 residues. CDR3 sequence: CATSPGGVYRGYTF. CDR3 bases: TGTGCCACCAGCCCCGGGGGGGTTTATCGTGGCTACACCTTC.

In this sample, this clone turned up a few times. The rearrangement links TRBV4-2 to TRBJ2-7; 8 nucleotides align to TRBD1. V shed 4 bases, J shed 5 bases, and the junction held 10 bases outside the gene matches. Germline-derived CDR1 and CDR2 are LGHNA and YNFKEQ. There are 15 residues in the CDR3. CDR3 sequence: CASSPTGQGPHEQYF. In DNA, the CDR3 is TGTGCCAGCAGCCCCACCGGACAGGGCCCCCACGAGCAGTACTTC.

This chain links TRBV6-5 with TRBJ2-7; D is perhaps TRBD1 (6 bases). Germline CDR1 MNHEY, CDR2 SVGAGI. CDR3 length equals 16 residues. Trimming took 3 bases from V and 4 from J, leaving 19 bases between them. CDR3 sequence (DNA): TGTGCCAGCAGTTATTTTGGGGGCCCGGTTGGGTACGAGCAGTACTTC. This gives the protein CASSYFGGPVGYEQYF.

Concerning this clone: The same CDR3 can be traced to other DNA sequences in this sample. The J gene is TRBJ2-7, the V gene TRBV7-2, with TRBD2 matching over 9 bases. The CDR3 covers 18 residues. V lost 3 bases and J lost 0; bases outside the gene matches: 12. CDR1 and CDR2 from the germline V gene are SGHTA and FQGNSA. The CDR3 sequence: CASSLWKGGGARSYEQYF. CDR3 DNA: TGTGCCAGCAGCTTGTGGAAGGGCGGGGGGGCGCGCTCCTACGAGCAGTACTTC.

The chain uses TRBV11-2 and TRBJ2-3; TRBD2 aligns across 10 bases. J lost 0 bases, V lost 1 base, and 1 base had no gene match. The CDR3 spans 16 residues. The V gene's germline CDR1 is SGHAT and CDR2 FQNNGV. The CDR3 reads CASSLGTSGSTDTQYF. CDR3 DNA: TGTGCCAGCAGCTTAGGGACTAGCGGAAGCACAGATACGCAGTATTTT.